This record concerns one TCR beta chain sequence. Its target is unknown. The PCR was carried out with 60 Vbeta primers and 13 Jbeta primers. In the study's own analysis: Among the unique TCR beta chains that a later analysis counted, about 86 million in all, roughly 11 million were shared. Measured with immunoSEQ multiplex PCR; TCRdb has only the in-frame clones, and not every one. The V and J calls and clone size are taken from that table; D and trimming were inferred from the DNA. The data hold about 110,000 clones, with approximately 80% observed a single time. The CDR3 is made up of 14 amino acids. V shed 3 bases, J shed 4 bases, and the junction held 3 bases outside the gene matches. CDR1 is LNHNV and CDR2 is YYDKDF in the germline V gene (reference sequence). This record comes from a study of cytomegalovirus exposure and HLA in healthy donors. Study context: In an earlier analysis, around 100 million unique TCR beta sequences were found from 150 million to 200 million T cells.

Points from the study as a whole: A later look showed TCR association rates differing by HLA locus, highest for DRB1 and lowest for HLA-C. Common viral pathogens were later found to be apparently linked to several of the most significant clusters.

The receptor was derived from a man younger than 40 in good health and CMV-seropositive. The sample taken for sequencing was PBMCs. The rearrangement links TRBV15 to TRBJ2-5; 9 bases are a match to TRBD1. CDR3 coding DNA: TGTGCCACCAGCAGGGGGACAGGGTTAGAGACCCAGTACTTC. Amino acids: CATSRGTGLETQYF.